Listed here is a single T cell receptor beta chain. Its antigen remains unidentified. A far larger clone differs by one base, so this is likely a read error. The sample comes from a study of shared clonotypes between healthy human individuals (dated by TCRdb to the early 2020s). For the wider study: The cohort included three men and a couple of women between 18 and 49 years of age. Per donor, three plates each were used for CD4 naive and CD4 memory, two for CD8 naive, and one for CD8 memory. To increase sequencing depth and limit assay-specific biases, TCR repertoire library preparation and sequencing were carried out by different laboratories using diverse techniques. The study deeply sequenced blood TCR repertoires of several healthy adults to estimate repertoire size and the extent of clonotype sharing between individuals. Per donor, leukapheresis produced somewhere between about 0.8 and 9 billion PBMCs.

TCR CDR3 regions were amplified from genomic DNA by multiplex PCR using the deep immunoSEQ assay. Extracted genomic DNA from each cell subset was spread evenly across all wells of several immunoSEQ 96-well plates, with each plate serving as a replicate. For sorted subsets, 200 to 250 ng of genomic DNA, equivalent to 25,000 to 35,000 T cell genomes, went into each replicate PCR. Purified libraries were quantified with a Qubit 3.0 fluorometer, sized on a Bioanalyzer 2100, and re-quantified with the KAPA Library Quantification kit. Every immunoSEQ 96-well plate was sequenced on a dedicated single-read 150-cycle Illumina NextSeq 550 flow cell. Under the source paper's analysis protocol: Because the immunoSEQ output included only junctional sequences and no quality scores, the filtering could not be the same as the filtering used for full-length reads. To assign V/J genes and CDR3, sequences were annotated using PyIR, a Python wrapper for IgBLAST v1.9, with IMGT germline references. Any read was removed if the V/J assignment was weak (E-value above 1e-6), the CDR3 was missing, or the read contained stop codons, out-of-frame junctions, or ambiguous translated residues. V3J clonotypes were defined as sequences sharing the same inferred V gene, J gene, and CDR3 amino acid sequence. The percentage overlap between two repertoires was calculated by dividing the number of shared unique clonotypes by the size of the smaller repertoire. Repertoire richness was assessed with RTK rarefaction, the Chao1 estimator, and Recon v2.1 estimates of unobserved clonotypes. Generation probabilities were computed with OLGA for all TCRbeta clonotypes obtained by the gDNA method from several donors. TCRdb's version of the immuneACCESS table is confined to in-frame rearrangements and falls short of the full clone set. An unresolved V gene accounts for under half of the shortfall where checked; the remainder is of unknown origin. Clonal size and the V and J genes are those of that table, whereas D and trimming came from the DNA. The sample table holds hundreds of thousands of clones, of which roughly 92% were seen once. Approximately 25% of the sample belongs to the ten largest clones.

Results and caveats for the whole study, not just this receptor: Across a handful of donors, approximately 4.6% of naive CD4, roughly 3.4% of naive CD8, approximately 2.5% of memory CD4, and over 0.35% of memory CD8 clonotypes were shared. The small number of donors limited the genetic and exposure-history diversity represented. Naive subsets generally had larger estimated clonotype richness than memory subsets did. Pairwise subsampling led to the expectation that sequencing depth would affect the degree of clonotype sharing among donors. Clonotypes shared by all four sorted-subset donors showed higher generation probabilities than non-shared clonotypes. Sampling was limited to blood, and TCR repertoires in tissue likely differ from TCR repertoires in blood. Incomplete sequencing was indicated by rarefaction of sorted-subset datasets, despite the large sequencing depth.

CD8 naive samples consisted of CD45RO-negative cells that were positively selected for CCR7, yielding a CD45RA+CCR7+ population without TemRA cells. Healthy HIV-negative adults with no recently reported acute infections or vaccinations were included as donors. Every donor was a Caucasian adult living in Nashville, Tennessee, USA. Blood was obtained by leukapheresis, after which PBMCs were separated by Ficoll-Histopaque density gradient centrifugation and cryopreserved in liquid nitrogen vapor phase. Analytical flow cytometry was used to check the purity and quantity of every magnetically sorted T cell population. Each sorted fraction had its genomic DNA isolated and then quantified by UV absorbance on a Nanodrop 2000c. Counted from cysteine to phenylalanine, this CDR3 has 16 amino acids. CDR3 DNA only is kept here, 48 bases in frame from base 1. The germline V gene yields SGHRS for CDR1 and YFSETQ for CDR2.

The material sequenced was naive CD8+ T cells sorted from blood. Reading the label with the study, this specimen's cell subset or site is: CD45RA+CCR7+. This sequence was found in a man under 40 in good health. The V and J segments used are TRBV5-1 and TRBJ2-7; the best D guess is TRBD1, with 6 bases matching. The DNA sequence reads TGCACCAGCAGCTTGGTTGTGGACAGCCCTTCCTACGAGCAGTACTTC. This gives the protein CTSSLVVDSPSYEQYF.